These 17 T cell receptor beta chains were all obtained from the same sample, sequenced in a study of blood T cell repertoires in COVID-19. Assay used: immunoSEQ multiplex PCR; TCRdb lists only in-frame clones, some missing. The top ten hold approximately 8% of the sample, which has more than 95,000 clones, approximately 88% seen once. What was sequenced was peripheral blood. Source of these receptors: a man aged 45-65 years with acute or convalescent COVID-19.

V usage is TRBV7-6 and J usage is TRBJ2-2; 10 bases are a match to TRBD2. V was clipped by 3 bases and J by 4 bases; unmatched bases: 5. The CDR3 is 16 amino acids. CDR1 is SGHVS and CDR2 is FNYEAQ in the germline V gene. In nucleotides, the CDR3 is TGTGCCAGCAGCTTCGTAGCGGGAGGAGGCACCGGGGAGCTGTTTTTT. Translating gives CASSFVAGGGTGELFF.

The CDR3 region has the DNA TGTGCCAGCAGCAAAATTTCGGACAGGAAGTATAATTCACCCCTCCACTTT. It codes for CASSKISDRKYNSPLHF. The chain couples TRBV21-1 to TRBJ1-6; TRBD1 is the table's D call and was not checked against the DNA. TRBV21-1 is recorded as a pseudogene. The CDR3 is made up of 17 amino acids.

The CDR3 DNA follows: TGTGCCACCAGTGTAGCCCCTACCGTTGGTGGAGCTTTCTTT. Translated, it gives CATSVAPTVGGAFF. The chain uses TRBV24-1 and TRBJ1-1; D is ambiguous. In germline, CDR1 is KGHDR, CDR2 SFDVKD. V lost 5 bases, J lost 10 bases, and 19 bases lay in between. The CDR3 contains 14 residues.

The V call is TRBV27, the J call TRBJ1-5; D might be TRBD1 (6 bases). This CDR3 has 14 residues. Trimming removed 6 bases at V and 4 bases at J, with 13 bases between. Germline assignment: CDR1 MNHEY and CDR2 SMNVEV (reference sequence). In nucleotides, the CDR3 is TGTGCCAGCAGCCCCCCGGGACAAAATCAGCCCCAGCATTTT. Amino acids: CASSPPGQNQPQHF.

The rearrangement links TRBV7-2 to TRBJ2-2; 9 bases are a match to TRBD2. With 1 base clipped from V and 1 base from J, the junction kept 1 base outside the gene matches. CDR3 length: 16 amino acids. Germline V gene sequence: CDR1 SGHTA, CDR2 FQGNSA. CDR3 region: CASSLGSGRNTGELFF. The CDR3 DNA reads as TGTGCCAGCAGCTTAGGTAGCGGGAGGAACACCGGGGAGCTGTTTTTT.

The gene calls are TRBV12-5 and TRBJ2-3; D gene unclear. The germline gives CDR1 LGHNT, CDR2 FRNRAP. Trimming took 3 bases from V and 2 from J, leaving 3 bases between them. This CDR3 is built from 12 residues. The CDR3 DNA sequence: TGTGCTAGTGGTTTCCTCACAGATACGCAGTATTTT. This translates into CASGFLTDTQYF. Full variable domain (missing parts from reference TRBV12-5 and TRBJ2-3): DARVTQTPRHKVTEMGQEVTMRCQPILGHNTVFWYRQTMMQGLELLAYFRNRAPLDDSGMPKDRFSAEMPDATLATLKIQPSEPRDSAVYFCASGFLTDTQYFGPGTRLTVL.

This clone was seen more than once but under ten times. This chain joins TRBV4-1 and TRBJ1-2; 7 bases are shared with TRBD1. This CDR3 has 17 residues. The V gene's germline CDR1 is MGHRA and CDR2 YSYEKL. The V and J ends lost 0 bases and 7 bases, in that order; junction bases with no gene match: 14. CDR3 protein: CASSQDPMTGRVIGYTF. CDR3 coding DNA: TGCGCCAGCAGCCAAGATCCCATGACAGGGAGAGTTATTGGCTACACCTTC.

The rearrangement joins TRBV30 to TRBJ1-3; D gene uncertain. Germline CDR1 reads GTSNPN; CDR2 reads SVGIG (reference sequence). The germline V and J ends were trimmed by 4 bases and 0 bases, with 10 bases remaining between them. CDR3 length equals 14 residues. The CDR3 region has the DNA TGTGCCTGGAATCTCCACAGCTCTGGAAACACCATATATTTT. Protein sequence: CAWNLHSSGNTIYF. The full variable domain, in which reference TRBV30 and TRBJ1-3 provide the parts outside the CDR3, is SQTIHQWPATLVQPVGSPLSLECTVEGTSNPNLYWYRQAAGRGLQLLFYSVGIGQISSEVPQNLSASRPQDRQFILSSKKLLLSDSGFYLCAWNLHSSGNTIYFGEGSWLTVV.

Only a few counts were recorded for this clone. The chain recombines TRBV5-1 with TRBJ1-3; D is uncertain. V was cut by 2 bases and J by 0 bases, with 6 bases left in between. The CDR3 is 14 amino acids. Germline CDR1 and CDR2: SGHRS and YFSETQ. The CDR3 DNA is TGCGCCAGCAGCTTATCGAGCTCTGGAAACACCATATATTTT. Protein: CASSLSSSGNTIYF. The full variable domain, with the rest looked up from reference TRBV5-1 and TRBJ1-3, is KAGVTQTPRYLIKTRGQQVTLSCSPISGHRSVSWYQQTPGQGLQFLFEYFSETQRNKGNFPGRFSGRQFSNSRSEMNVSTLELGDSALYLCASSLSSSGNTIYFGEGSWLTVV.

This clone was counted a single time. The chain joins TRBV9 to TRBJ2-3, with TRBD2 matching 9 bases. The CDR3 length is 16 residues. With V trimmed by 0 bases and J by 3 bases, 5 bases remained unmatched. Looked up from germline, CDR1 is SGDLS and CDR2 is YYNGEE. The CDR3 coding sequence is TGTGCCAGCAGCGTAGGGGCTAGCGGGATTACAGATACGCAGTATTTT. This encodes CASSVGASGITDTQYF.

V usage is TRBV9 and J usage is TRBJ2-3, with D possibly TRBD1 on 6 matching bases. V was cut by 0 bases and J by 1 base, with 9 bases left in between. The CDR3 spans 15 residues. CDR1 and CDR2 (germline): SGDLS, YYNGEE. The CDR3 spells CASSVGGLRTDTQYF. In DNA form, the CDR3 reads TGTGCCAGCAGCGTAGGGGGGCTCCGCACAGATACGCAGTATTTT.

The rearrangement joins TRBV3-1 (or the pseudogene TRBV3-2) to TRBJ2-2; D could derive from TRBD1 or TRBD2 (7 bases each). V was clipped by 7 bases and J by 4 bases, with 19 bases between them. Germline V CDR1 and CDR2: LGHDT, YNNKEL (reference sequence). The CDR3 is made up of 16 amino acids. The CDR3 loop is CASTQGERGLTGELFF. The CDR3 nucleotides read TGTGCCAGCACCCAGGGGGAGCGGGGCCTCACCGGGGAGCTGTTTTTT.

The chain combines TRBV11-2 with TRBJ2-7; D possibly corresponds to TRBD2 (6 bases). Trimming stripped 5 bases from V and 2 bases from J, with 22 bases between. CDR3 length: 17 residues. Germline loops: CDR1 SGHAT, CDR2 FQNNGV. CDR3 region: CASSPIFSGLHTYEQYF. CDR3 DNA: TGTGCCAGCAGCCCTATATTTAGCGGCCTCCATACCTACGAGCAGTACTTC. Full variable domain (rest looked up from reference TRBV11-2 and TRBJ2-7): EAGVAQSPRYKIIEKRQSVAFWCNPISGHATLYWYQQILGQGPKLLIQFQNNGVVDDSQLPKDRFSAERLKGVDSTLKIQPAKLEDSAVYLCASSPIFSGLHTYEQYFGPGTRLTVT.

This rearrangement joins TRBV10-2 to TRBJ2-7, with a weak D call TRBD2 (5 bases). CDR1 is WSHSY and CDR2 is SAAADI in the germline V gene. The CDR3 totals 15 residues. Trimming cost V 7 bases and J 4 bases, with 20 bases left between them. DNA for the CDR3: TGCGCCAGCACCGAAACTAGATGGCCCTGGTACGAGCAGTACTTC. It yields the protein CASTETRWPWYEQYF.

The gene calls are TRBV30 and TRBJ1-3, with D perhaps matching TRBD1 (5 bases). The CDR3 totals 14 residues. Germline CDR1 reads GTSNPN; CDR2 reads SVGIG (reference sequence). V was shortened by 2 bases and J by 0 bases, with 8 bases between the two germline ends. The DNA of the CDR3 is TGTGCCTGGAGTCCAGGGTACTCTGGAAACACCATATATTTT. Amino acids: CAWSPGYSGNTIYF.

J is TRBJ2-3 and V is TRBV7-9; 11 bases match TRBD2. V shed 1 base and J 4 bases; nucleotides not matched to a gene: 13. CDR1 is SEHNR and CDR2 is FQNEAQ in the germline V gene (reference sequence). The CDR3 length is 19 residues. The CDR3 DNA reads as TGTGCCAGCAGCTTAGAAGTACTAGCGGGAGCCGGCCGAGCAGATACGCAGTATTTT. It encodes CASSLEVLAGAGRADTQYF.

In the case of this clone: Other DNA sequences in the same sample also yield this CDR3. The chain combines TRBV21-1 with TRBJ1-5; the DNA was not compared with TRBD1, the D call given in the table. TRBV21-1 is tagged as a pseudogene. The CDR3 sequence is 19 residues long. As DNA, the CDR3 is TGTGCCAGCAGCAAAGGTGCAGGGGACCGATCTAGTAGCAATCAGCCCCAGCACTTT. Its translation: CASSKGAGDRSSSNQPQHF.